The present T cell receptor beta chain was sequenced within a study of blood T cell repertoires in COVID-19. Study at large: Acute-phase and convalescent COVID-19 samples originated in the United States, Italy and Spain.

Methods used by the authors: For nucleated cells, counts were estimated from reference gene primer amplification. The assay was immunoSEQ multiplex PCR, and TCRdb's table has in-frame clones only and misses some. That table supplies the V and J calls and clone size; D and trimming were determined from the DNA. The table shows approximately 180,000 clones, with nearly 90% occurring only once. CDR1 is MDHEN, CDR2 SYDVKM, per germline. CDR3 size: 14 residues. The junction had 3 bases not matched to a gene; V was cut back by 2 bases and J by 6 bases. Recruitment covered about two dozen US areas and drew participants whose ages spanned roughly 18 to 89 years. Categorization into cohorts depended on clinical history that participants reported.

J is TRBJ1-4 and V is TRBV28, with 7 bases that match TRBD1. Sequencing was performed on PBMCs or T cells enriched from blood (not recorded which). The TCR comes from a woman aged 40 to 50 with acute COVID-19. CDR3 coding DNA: TGTGCCAGCAGTTTAGGAGGGGGCTATGAAAAACTGTTTTTT. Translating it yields CASSLGGGYEKLFF. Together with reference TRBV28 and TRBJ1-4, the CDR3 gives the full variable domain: DVKVTQSSRYLVKRTGEKVFLECVQDMDHENMFWYRQDPGLGLRLIYFSYDVKMKEKGDIPEGYSVSREKKERFSLILESASTNQTSMYLCASSLGGGYEKLFFGSGTQLSVL.